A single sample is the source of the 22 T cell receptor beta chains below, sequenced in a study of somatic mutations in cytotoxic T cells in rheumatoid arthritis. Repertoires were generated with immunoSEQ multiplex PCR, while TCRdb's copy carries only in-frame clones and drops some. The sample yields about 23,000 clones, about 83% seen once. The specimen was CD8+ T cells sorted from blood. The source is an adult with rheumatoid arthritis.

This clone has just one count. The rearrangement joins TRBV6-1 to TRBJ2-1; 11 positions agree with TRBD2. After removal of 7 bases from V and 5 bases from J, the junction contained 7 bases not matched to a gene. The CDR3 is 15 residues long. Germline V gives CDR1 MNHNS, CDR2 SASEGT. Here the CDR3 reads CASTRLAGHNNEQFF. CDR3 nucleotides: TGTGCCAGCACCCGACTAGCGGGACATAACAATGAGCAGTTCTTC.

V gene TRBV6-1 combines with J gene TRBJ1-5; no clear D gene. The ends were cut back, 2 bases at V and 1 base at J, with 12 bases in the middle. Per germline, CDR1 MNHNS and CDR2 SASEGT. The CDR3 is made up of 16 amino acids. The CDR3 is CASSESRRRSNQPQHF. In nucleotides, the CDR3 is TGTGCCAGCAGTGAATCTAGACGGAGGAGCAATCAGCCCCAGCATTTT.

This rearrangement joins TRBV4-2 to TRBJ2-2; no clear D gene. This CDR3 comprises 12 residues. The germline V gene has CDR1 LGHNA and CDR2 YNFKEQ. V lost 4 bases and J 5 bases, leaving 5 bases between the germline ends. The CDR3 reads CASSLGTGELFF. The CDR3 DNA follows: TGTGCCAGCAGCCTCGGGACCGGGGAGCTGTTTTTT.

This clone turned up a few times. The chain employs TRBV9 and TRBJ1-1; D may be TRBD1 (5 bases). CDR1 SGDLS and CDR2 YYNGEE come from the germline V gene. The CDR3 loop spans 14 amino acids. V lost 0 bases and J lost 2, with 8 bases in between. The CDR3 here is CASSVGDSNTEAFF. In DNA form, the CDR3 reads TGTGCCAGCAGCGTAGGAGACAGCAACACTGAAGCTTTCTTT.

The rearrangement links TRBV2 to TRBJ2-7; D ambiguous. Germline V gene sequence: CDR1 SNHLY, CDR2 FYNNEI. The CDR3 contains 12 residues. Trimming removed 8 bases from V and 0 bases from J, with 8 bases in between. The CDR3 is CASRAPSYEQYF. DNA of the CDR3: TGTGCCAGCCGGGCTCCCTCCTACGAGCAGTACTTC.

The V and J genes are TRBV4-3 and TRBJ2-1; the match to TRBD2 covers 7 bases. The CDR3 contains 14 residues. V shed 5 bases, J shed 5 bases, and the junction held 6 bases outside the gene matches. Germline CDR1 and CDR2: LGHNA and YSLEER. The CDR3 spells CASSASGYNNEQFF. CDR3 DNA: TGCGCCAGCAGCGCTAGCGGCTATAACAATGAGCAGTTCTTC.

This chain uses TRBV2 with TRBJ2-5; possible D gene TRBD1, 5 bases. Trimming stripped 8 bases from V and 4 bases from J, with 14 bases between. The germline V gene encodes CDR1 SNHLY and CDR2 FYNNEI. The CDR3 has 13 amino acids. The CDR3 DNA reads TGTGCCAGCGATGGCAGGGTCAGAGAGACCCAGTACTTC. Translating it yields CASDGRVRETQYF. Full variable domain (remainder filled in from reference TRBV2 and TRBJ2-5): EPEVTQTPSHQVTQMGQEVILRCVPISNHLYFYWYRQILGQKVEFLVSFYNNEISEKSEIFDDQFSVERPDGSNFTLKIRSTKLEDSAMYFCASDGRVRETQYFGPGTRLLVL.

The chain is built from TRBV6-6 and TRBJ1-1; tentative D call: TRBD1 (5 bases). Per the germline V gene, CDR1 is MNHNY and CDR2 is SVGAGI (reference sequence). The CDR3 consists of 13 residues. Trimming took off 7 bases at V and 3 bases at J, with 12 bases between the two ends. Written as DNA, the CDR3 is TGTGCCAGCAATTCAGGGTGGGACACTGAAGCTTTCTTT. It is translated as CASNSGWDTEAFF.

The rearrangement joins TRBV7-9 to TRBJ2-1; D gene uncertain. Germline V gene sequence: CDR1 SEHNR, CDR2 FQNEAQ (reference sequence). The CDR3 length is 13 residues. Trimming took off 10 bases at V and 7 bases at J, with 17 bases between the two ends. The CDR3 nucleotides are TGTGCCAACATAGATTTGGACGATAATGAGCAGTTCTTC. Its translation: CANIDLDDNEQFF.

CDR3 in amino acids: CASSLLGRGTDTQYF. As DNA, the CDR3 is TGTGCCAGCAGTCTCCTGGGGCGCGGCACAGATACGCAGTATTTT. The genes are TRBV11-2 and TRBJ2-3; TRBD1 might be the D (5 bases). The germline V gene encodes CDR1 SGHAT and CDR2 FQNNGV. The length of the CDR3 is 15 residues. V was trimmed by 6 bases and J by 1 base, leaving 14 bases between them.

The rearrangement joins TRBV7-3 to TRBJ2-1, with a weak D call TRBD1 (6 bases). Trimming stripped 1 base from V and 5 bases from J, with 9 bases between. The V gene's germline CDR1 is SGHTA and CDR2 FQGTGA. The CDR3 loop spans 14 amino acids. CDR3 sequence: CASSLKGENNEQFF. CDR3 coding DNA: TGTGCCAGCAGCTTAAAGGGGGAGAACAATGAGCAGTTCTTC.

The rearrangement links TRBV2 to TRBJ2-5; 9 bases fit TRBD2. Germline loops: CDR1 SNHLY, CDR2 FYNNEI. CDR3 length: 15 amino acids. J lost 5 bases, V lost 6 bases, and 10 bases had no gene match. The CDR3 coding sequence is TGTGCCAGCAGCTCGCGGGGGGGACCGGGTGAGACCCAGTACTTC. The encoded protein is CASSSRGGPGETQYF.

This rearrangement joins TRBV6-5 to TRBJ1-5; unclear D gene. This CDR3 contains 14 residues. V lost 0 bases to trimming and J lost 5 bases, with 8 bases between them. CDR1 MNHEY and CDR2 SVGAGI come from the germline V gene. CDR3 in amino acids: CASSYSGWDQPQHF. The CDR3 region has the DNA TGTGCCAGCAGTTACTCAGGGTGGGATCAGCCCCAGCATTTT.

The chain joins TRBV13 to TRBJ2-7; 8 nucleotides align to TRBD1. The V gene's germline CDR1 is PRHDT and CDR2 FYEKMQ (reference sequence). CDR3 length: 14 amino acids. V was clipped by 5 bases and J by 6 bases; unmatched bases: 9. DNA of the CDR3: TGTGCCAGCAGCACCCGGCAGGGGGCCTCCGAGCAGTACTTC. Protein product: CASSTRQGASEQYF.

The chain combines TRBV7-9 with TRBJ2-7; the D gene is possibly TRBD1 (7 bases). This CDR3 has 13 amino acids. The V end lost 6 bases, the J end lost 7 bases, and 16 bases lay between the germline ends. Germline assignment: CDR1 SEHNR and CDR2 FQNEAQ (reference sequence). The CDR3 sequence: CASSYRGLGEQYF. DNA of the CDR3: TGTGCCAGCAGTTACAGGGGACTGGGGGAGCAGTACTTC.

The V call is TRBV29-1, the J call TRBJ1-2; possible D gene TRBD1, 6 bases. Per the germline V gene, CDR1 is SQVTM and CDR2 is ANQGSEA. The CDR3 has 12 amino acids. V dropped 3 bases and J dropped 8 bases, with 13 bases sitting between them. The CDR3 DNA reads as TGCAGCGTTGACCCCAGGGGTAACGGCTACACCTTC. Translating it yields CSVDPRGNGYTF.

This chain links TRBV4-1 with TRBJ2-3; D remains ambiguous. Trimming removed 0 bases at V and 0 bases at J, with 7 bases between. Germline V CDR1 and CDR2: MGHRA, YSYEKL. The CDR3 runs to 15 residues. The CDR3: CASSQEGSSTDTQYF. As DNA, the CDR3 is TGCGCCAGCAGCCAAGAGGGCAGTAGCACAGATACGCAGTATTTT.

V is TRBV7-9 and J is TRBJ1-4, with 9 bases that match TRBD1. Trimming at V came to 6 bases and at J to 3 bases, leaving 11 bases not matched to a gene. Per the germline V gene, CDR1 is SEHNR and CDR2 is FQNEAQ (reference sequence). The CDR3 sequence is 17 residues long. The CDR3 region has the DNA TGTGCCAGCAGTAGGGCGGGACAGGGAGCCGCTAATGAAAAACTGTTTTTT. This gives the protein CASSRAGQGAANEKLFF.

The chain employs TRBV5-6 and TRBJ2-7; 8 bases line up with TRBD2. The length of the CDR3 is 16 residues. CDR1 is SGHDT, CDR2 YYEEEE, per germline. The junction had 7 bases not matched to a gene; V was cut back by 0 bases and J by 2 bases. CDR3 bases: TGTGCCAGCAGCTTGGGACCCGGGACTAGACCCTACGAGCAGTACTTC. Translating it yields CASSLGPGTRPYEQYF.

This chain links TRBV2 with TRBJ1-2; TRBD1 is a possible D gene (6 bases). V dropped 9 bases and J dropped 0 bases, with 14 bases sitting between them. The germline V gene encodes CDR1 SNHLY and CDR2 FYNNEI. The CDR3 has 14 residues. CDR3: CARNGQNTNYGYTF. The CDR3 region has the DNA TGTGCCAGGAATGGACAGAATACTAACTATGGCTACACCTTC. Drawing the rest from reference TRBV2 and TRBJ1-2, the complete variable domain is EPEVTQTPSHQVTQMGQEVILRCVPISNHLYFYWYRQILGQKVEFLVSFYNNEISEKSEIFDDQFSVERPDGSNFTLKIRSTKLEDSAMYFCARNGQNTNYGYTFGSGTRLTVV.

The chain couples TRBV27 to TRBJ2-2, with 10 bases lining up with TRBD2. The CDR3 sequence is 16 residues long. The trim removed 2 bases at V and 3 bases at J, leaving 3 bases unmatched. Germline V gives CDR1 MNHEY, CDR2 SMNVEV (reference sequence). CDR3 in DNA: TGTGCCAGCAGTTTACTAGCGGGAGTCGACACCGGGGAGCTGTTTTTT. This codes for CASSLLAGVDTGELFF.

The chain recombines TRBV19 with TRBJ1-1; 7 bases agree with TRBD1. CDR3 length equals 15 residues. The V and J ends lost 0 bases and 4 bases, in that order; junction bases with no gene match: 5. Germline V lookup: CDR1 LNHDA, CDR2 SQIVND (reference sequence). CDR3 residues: CASSIDENRGTEAFF. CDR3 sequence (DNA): TGTGCCAGTAGTATAGATGAAAACAGGGGCACTGAAGCTTTCTTT.